The entry below gives a single T cell receptor beta chain sequence along with its context. Looked up from germline, CDR1 is PRHDT and CDR2 is FYEKMQ (reference sequence). V was shortened by 3 bases and J by 2 bases, with 11 bases between the two germline ends. This CDR3 comprises 14 residues. The sample comes from a study of blood T cells in healthy people across ages. For the second PCR, which ran for about 7 to 11 cycles, a sample-barcoded 5' primer and a J-beta primer mix were used. From the 5' RACE reads, TCRdb called clonotypes with MiXCR, one entry per CDR3 protein. The sample includes about 640,000 distinct CDR3 sequences, about 53% of them seen just once.

Material: blood. This TCR derives from a man aged 60 to 75 in good health. The genes are TRBV13 and TRBJ2-7; D unresolved. Here the CDR3 DNA reads TGTGCCAGCAGCTTCCACCGCAGTCCCTACGAGCAGTACTTC. Translating it yields CASSFHRSPYEQYF.